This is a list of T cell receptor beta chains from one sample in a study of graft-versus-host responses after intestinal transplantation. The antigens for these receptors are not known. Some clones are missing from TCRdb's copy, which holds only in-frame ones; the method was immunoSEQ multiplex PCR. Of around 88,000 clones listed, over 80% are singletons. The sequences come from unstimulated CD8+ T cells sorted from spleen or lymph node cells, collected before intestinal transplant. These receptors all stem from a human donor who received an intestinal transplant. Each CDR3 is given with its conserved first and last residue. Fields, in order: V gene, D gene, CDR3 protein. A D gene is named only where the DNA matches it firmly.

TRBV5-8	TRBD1	CASSLTGGGSETQYF
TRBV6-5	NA	CASSYSSYNEQFF
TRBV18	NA	CASSSRRKLAKNIQYF
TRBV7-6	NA	CASSLGLGPYSTDTQYF
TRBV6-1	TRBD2	CASSSVLAAYNEQFF
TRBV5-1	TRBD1	CASSYGQGTDTQYF
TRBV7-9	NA	CASSSTPYGYTF
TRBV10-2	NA	CASSERGANTEAFF
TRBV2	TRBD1	CASTQTGAEQYF
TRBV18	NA	CASSPPHGFLSGNTIYF
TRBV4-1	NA	CASSRVGGFPYYEQYF
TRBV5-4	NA	CASSLEPGLVRTEAFF
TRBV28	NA	CASSLGWGGLYGYTF
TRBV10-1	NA	CASSESGDTDTQYF
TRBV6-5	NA	CASSYGTNTDTQYF
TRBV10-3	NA	CAISFQEFNTEAFF
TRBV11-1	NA	CASSLAGGEVGYEQYF
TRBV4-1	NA	CASSSSSDYTEAFF
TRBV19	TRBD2	CASSIAGGPYNEQFF
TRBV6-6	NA	CASSIGDTEAFF
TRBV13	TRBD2	CASSFLGRAQYF
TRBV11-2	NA	CASSDFRFYEQYF
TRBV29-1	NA	CSVARGLAGPFTHPFTDTQYF
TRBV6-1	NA	CASSLHKGIYGYTF
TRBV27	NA	CASSQGTWAGAEPYGYTF
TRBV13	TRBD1	CASSLTVARDSSGANVLTF